One and the same sample provided the 4 T cell receptor beta chains below, sequenced in a study of blood T cell repertoires in COVID-19. The method was immunoSEQ multiplex PCR; TCRdb's version includes in-frame clones alone and lacks a portion of them. The repertoire holds some 220,000 clones, with more than 80% as singletons. The sequenced sample was peripheral blood. The receptors here all came from a human donor in a cohort sampled during active COVID-19.

This clone was detected only a few times. The CDR3, as DNA: TGTGCCAGCAGTCGGGACTTGCCTTTCGAGCAGTACTTC. This translates into CASSRDLPFEQYF. The gene calls are TRBV7-2 and TRBJ2-7, with D possibly matching TRBD2 (6 bases). This CDR3 has 13 residues. Trimming stripped 6 bases from V and 6 bases from J, with 15 bases between. Germline V gene lookup returns CDR1 SGHTA and CDR2 FQGNSA.

The chain recombines TRBV6-6 with TRBJ1-2, with 7 bases aligning to TRBD1. CDR1 is MNHNY, CDR2 SVGAGI, per germline (reference sequence). Trimming cost V 7 bases and J 6 bases; bases outside gene matches: 14. The CDR3 contains 15 residues. The CDR3 loop is CASTPDETGIHGYTF. The CDR3 DNA reads as TGTGCCAGCACCCCGGACGAGACAGGGATCCATGGCTACACCTTC.

The J gene is TRBJ1-5, the V gene TRBV6-6; 8 positions agree with TRBD1. V lost 6 bases to trimming and J lost 6 bases; unmatched junction nucleotides: 10. The CDR3 is 15 amino acids. The germline V gene encodes CDR1 MNHNY and CDR2 SVGAGI (reference sequence). The chain's CDR3 is CASSFGQGGGQPQHF. The CDR3 bases are TGTGCCAGCAGCTTCGGACAGGGAGGTGGTCAGCCCCAGCATTTT.

The J gene is TRBJ2-7, the V gene TRBV28; TRBD2 might be the D (5 bases). From germline, CDR1 is MDHEN and CDR2 SYDVKM. The CDR3 runs 13 residues. The germline V and J ends were trimmed by 6 bases and 2 bases, with 11 bases remaining between them. This CDR3 is CASSLSGTYEQYF. In DNA, the CDR3 is TGTGCCAGCAGCCTCTCCGGGACCTACGAGCAGTACTTC.